These 21 T cell receptor beta chains share one sample of origin, sequenced in a study of T cell repertoires in cytomegalovirus infection. TCRdb re-derived calls from the reads in MiXCR, one entry per CDR3 protein. Here the sample spans around 550,000 distinct CDR3 sequences, around 27% being singletons. The specimen sequenced was PBMCs. These receptors were collected from a human donor in good health (CMV status not recorded). Some clones in this sample may be carry-over from other donors' samples.

The chain joins TRBV29-1 to TRBJ2-1, with 8 bases aligning to TRBD1. The germline V gene has CDR1 SQVTM and CDR2 ANQGSEA. Trimming at V came to 5 bases and at J to 6 bases, leaving 3 bases not matched to a gene. The CDR3 totals 12 residues. Written as DNA, the CDR3 is TGCAGCGTTCGGACAGGGCGCAATGAGCAGTTCTTC. It encodes CSVRTGRNEQFF.

The chain uses TRBV4-1 and TRBJ2-5, with 13 bases matching TRBD2. With V trimmed by 6 bases and J by 2 bases, 9 bases remained unmatched. This CDR3 comprises 17 residues. CDR1 is MGHRA and CDR2 is YSYEKL in the germline V gene. For the CDR3, the DNA is TGCGCCAGCAGTCAGCCGACTAGCGGGAGGAAACAAGAGACCCAGTACTTC. Its protein is CASSQPTSGRKQETQYF.

As DNA, the CDR3 is TGCAGTGCTTCAGACTGGAGCTCCTACGAGCAGTACTTC. Protein product: CSASDWSSYEQYF. The chain links TRBV20-1 to TRBJ2-7; D is unclear. V gave up 5 bases and J gave up 0 bases, with 11 bases separating them. The CDR3 is 13 amino acids. From germline, CDR1 is DFQATT and CDR2 SNEGSKA (reference sequence).

This clonotype has only a few counts. The V and J genes are TRBV5-1 and TRBJ2-3, with 11 positions matching TRBD2. With 5 bases clipped from V and 1 base from J, the junction kept 6 bases outside the gene matches. This CDR3 has 16 residues. Looked up from germline, CDR1 is SGHRS and CDR2 is YFSETQ. The CDR3 DNA follows: TGCGCCAGCAGGACCGGGACTAGCGGTCGCACAGATACGCAGTATTTT. Amino acid sequence: CASRTGTSGRTDTQYF.

A few counts support this clonotype. DNA of the CDR3: TGTGCCAGCAGCTCGAGGGACAGTAGAGATCAGCCCCAGCATTTT. It translates to CASSSRDSRDQPQHF. The chain uses TRBV7-9 and TRBJ1-5; 7 positions agree with TRBD1. The CDR3 sequence is 15 residues long. V gave up 4 bases and J gave up 5 bases; unmatched junction bases: 8. Germline values: CDR1 SEHNR, CDR2 FQNEAQ (reference sequence).

In this sample, this clonotype turned up a few times. The chain employs TRBV28 and TRBJ2-1; perhaps D is TRBD1 or TRBD2 (5 bases each). V was shortened by 5 bases and J by 7 bases, with 18 bases between the two germline ends. The CDR3 extends over 15 amino acids. The V gene's germline CDR1 is MDHEN and CDR2 SYDVKM. The CDR3 sequence is CASSNPGTFENEQFF. CDR3 in DNA: TGTGCCAGCAGTAACCCAGGGACCTTTGAGAATGAGCAGTTCTTC. Looking up the rest from reference TRBV28 and TRBJ2-1 gives the full variable domain: DVKVTQSSRYLVKRTGEKVFLECVQDMDHENMFWYRQDPGLGLRLIYFSYDVKMKEKGDIPEGYSVSREKKERFSLILESASTNQTSMYLCASSNPGTFENEQFFGPGTRLTVL.

This clonotype has more than one count but fewer than ten. The V gene is TRBV6-5, the J gene TRBJ2-3; 9 bases are a match to TRBD2. V gave up 7 bases and J gave up 3 bases; unmatched junction bases: 5. The CDR3 extends over 14 amino acids. The V gene's germline CDR1 is MNHEY and CDR2 SVGAGI. The CDR3 region is CASTRLAGTDTQYF. The CDR3 DNA follows: TGTGCCAGCACCCGCCTAGCGGGAACAGATACGCAGTATTTT.

This clonotype was counted a single time. The genes are TRBV29-1 and TRBJ1-2; D might be TRBD1 (5 bases). Per the germline V gene, CDR1 is SQVTM and CDR2 is ANQGSEA. V was trimmed by 3 bases and J by 5 bases, leaving 13 bases between them. The CDR3 totals 13 residues. The CDR3 loop reads CSVDLPGTYGYTF. In DNA, the CDR3 is TGCAGCGTTGATTTGCCAGGGACTTATGGCTACACCTTC.

Only one count was recorded for this clonotype. V usage is TRBV11-3 and J usage is TRBJ2-7; 8 positions match TRBD2. The trim removed 5 bases at V and 6 bases at J, leaving 15 bases unmatched. The germline V gene has CDR1 SGHNT and CDR2 YENEEA. CDR3 length: 16 residues. Here the CDR3 DNA reads TGTGCCAGCAGCCCGCCCGGAGCGGGGGACCCTGCCGAGCAGTACGTC. Its protein product is CASSPPGAGDPAEQYV.

In its sample, this clonotype was seen a few times. The V gene is TRBV4-1, the J gene TRBJ1-1; no definite D call. Germline loops: CDR1 MGHRA, CDR2 YSYEKL. The V gene lost 1 base and the J gene lost 5 bases, with 14 bases spanning the gap. The CDR3 spans 15 residues. This CDR3 is CASSQVLTRGTEAFF. The CDR3 DNA sequence: TGCGCCAGCAGCCAAGTTCTTACACGGGGTACTGAAGCTTTCTTT.

V usage is TRBV7-9 and J usage is TRBJ1-1; no firm D call. The CDR3 spans 14 residues. Trimming took off 1 base at V and 1 base at J, with 7 bases between the two ends. The germline V gene has CDR1 SEHNR and CDR2 FQNEAQ (reference sequence). The CDR3 is CASSLELSNTEAFF. CDR3 DNA: TGTGCCAGCAGCTTAGAACTTTCGAACACTGAAGCTTTCTTT.

V usage is TRBV7-9 and J usage is TRBJ1-4, with a possible D match to TRBD1 (6 bases). V was cut by 4 bases and J by 11 bases, with 14 bases left in between. The germline CDR1 and CDR2 sequences are SEHNR and FQNEAQ (reference sequence). There are 13 residues in the CDR3. The CDR3: CASSSWDNEKLFF. The CDR3 region has the DNA TGTGCCAGCAGCTCCTGGGACAACGAGAAACTGTTTTTT.

This rearrangement joins TRBV4-1 to TRBJ2-3, with D perhaps TRBD1 (5 bases). Trimming pared 0 bases from V and 3 bases from J, leaving 13 bases between. The CDR3 spans 16 residues. The V gene's germline CDR1 is MGHRA and CDR2 YSYEKL. Written as DNA, the CDR3 is TGCGCCAGCAGCCAAGATGGAGTGCAGGGTACAGATACGCAGTATTTT. It is translated as CASSQDGVQGTDTQYF.

This clonotype came up a few times. The V gene is TRBV20-1, the J gene TRBJ2-7; D tentatively reads TRBD1 or TRBD2 (7 bases each). This CDR3 contains 13 residues. The germline V gene encodes CDR1 DFQATT and CDR2 SNEGSKA (reference sequence). V lost 6 bases and J lost 0, with 12 bases in between. CDR3 sequence: CSARGDYSYEQYV. CDR3 nucleotides: TGCAGTGCCAGGGGGGACTACTCCTACGAGCAGTACGTC.

The V call is TRBV4-1, the J call TRBJ2-1, with TRBD2 matching over 13 bases. The germline V gene encodes CDR1 MGHRA and CDR2 YSYEKL. The CDR3 is made up of 15 amino acids. V was clipped by 3 bases and J by 10 bases; unmatched bases: 6. Here the CDR3 DNA reads TGCGCCAGCAGCCAGGAAGGGACTAGCGGGAAGGAGCAGTTCTTC. It translates to CASSQEGTSGKEQFF.

This clonotype was detected only a few times. V gene TRBV12-3 or TRBV12-4 combines with J gene TRBJ1-3; unclear D gene. This CDR3 spans 13 amino acids. V lost 5 bases and J lost 2, with 7 bases in between. This CDR3 is CASSGVAGNTIYF. The CDR3, as DNA: TGTGCCAGCAGTGGGGTGGCTGGAAACACCATATATTTT.

This chain links TRBV10-3 with TRBJ1-2, with D possibly matching TRBD1 (5 bases). This CDR3 has 16 residues. V was pared by 0 bases and J by 1 base, with 12 bases between. The germline V gene encodes CDR1 ENHRY and CDR2 SYGVKD. The DNA of the CDR3 is TGTGCCATCAGTGAGTCCACAGGCCCCGTTAACTATGGCTACACCTTC. As protein: CAISESTGPVNYGYTF.

The sample holds many counts of this clonotype. V and J are TRBV7-2 and TRBJ1-1; 9 bases fit TRBD1. This CDR3 comprises 14 residues. CDR1 SGHTA and CDR2 FQGNSA come from the germline V gene. The trim removed 5 bases at V and 5 bases at J, leaving 6 bases unmatched. CDR3 loop: CASSPRQGVTEAFF. The CDR3 nucleotides are TGTGCCAGCAGCCCTCGACAGGGGGTTACTGAAGCTTTCTTT.

The genes are TRBV6-6 and TRBJ1-4; D gene uncertain. The CDR3 totals 16 residues. Germline assignment: CDR1 MNHNY and CDR2 SVGAGI (reference sequence). Trimming shortened V by 0 bases and J by 4 bases, and 12 bases separated the two germline ends. CDR3 protein: CASSYSRGRINEKLFF. The CDR3 DNA follows: TGTGCCAGCAGTTACTCGAGAGGCAGGATTAATGAAAAACTGTTTTTT.

This clonotype was observed a few times. The chain is built from TRBV28 and TRBJ2-3; D gene unclear. Germline values: CDR1 MDHEN, CDR2 SYDVKM. This CDR3 is built from 12 residues. The ends were cut back, 8 bases at V and 6 bases at J, with 12 bases in the middle. DNA for the CDR3: TGTGCCAGCCTTCAAGTCGACGATACGCAGTATTTT. As protein: CASLQVDDTQYF.

This clonotype occurred many times. The genes are TRBV6-2 or TRBV6-3 and TRBJ2-5; D tentatively reads TRBD1 or TRBD2 (6 bases each). V gave up 6 bases and J gave up 5 bases, with 19 bases separating them. Germline V lookup: CDR1 MNHEY, CDR2 SVGEGT. This CDR3 is built from 15 residues. The CDR3 sequence is CASSLNLLGGETQYF. CDR3 DNA: TGTGCCAGCAGCCTCAACCTTCTAGGGGGGGAGACCCAGTACTTC.